This T cell receptor (beta chain) was profiled in a study of beta chain features in type 1 diabetes. Study results and caveats: The study found fewer insertions and more deletions at VDJ junctions in type 1 diabetes patients. Healthy donors had naive, central memory and Treg TCRB repertoires that appeared less similar than those seen among patients.

CDR3 length: 16 amino acids. The germline V and J ends were trimmed by 2 bases and 5 bases, with 18 bases remaining between them. The germline CDR1 and CDR2 sequences are MGHDK and SYGVNS. Reverse transcription of all isolated RNA meant that expressed TCRB transcripts were sequenced. The assay was immunoSEQ multiplex PCR, and TCRdb's table has in-frame clones only and misses some. Of just over 450,000 clones in the sample, about 32% are singletons; the top ten hold roughly 0.06%. This clone was found a few times. Its antigen is currently unknown. The clonotype originates from a man between 18 and 29 years old in good health. The sample consisted of naive CD4+ T cells from blood. V is TRBV25-1 and J is TRBJ1-2; possibly TRBD1 for D (6 bases). The CDR3 sequence: CASSEPERGTAYGYTF. In DNA, the CDR3 is TGTGCCAGCAGTGAACCTGAGAGGGGGACGGCATATGGCTACACCTTC.